The 31 T cell receptor beta chains presented below share a single source sample, sequenced in a study of T cell responses to AZD1222 COVID-19 vaccine. Produced via immunoSEQ multiplex PCR; TCRdb's table is partial and in-frame only. The sample has 150,000 to 180,000 clones; around 85% are singletons. The sequencing here drew on peripheral blood, taken after recovery from COVID-19. The source is an adult who had recovered from COVID-19.

This chain links TRBV2 with TRBJ2-5; D might be TRBD2 (6 bases). CDR3 size: 14 residues. The germline V gene encodes CDR1 SNHLY and CDR2 FYNNEI. V lost 5 bases to trimming and J lost 4 bases, with 14 bases between them. This CDR3 reads CASSPNRDSETQYF. CDR3 sequence (DNA): TGTGCCAGCAGTCCCAACCGGGACTCAGAGACCCAGTACTTC. The variable domain in full, completed from reference TRBV2 and TRBJ2-5, reads EPEVTQTPSHQVTQMGQEVILRCVPISNHLYFYWYRQILGQKVEFLVSFYNNEISEKSEIFDDQFSVERPDGSNFTLKIRSTKLEDSAMYFCASSPNRDSETQYFGPGTRLLVL.

This rearrangement joins TRBV6-2 or TRBV6-3 to TRBJ2-2; 11 bases agree with TRBD1. This CDR3 region has 16 residues. CDR1 is MNHEY, CDR2 SVGEGT, per germline. Trimming cost V 6 bases and J 5 bases; bases outside gene matches: 8. The CDR3 DNA sequence: TGTGCCAGCAGCCCCTCGGACAGGGGGCTAACCGGGGAGCTGTTTTTT. Residues: CASSPSDRGLTGELFF.

The V gene is TRBV6-2 or TRBV6-3, the J gene TRBJ1-2; unclear D gene. V shed 5 bases and J shed 4 bases, with 14 bases lying between them. The CDR3 extends over 14 amino acids. Looked up from germline, CDR1 is MNHEY and CDR2 is SVGEGT. CDR3 nucleotide sequence: TGTGCCAGCAGTAACCCGCCCCGGACCTATGGCTACACCTTC. Amino acids: CASSNPPRTYGYTF.

V and J are TRBV6-5 and TRBJ2-6; D is unresolved. CDR3 length: 15 amino acids. V was pared by 6 bases and J by 4 bases, with 13 bases between. The V gene's germline CDR1 is MNHEY and CDR2 SVGAGI. The CDR3 DNA is TGTGCCAGCAGCCTTTCTCGTACCGGGGCCAACGTCCTGACTTTC. It translates to CASSLSRTGANVLTF.

The chain is built from TRBV10-3 and TRBJ2-7, with 7 positions matching TRBD1. Germline V gene data show CDR1 as ENHRY and CDR2 as SYGVKD. The CDR3 length is 14 residues. V shed 6 bases and J 3 bases; nucleotides not matched to a gene: 8. The CDR3 protein is CAISADRNFYEQYF. DNA of the CDR3: TGTGCCATCAGCGCGGACAGGAACTTCTACGAGCAGTACTTC.

V is TRBV7-8 and J is TRBJ2-7; D may be TRBD1 (5 bases). V lost 1 base to trimming and J lost 3 bases, with 13 bases between them. Germline-derived CDR1 and CDR2 are SGHVS and FQNEAQ. The CDR3 runs 15 residues. This chain's CDR3 is CASSLEFGRDYEQYF. The CDR3 DNA reads TGTGCCAGCAGCTTAGAATTCGGCAGGGACTACGAGCAGTACTTC.

This chain uses TRBV12-3 or TRBV12-4 with TRBJ1-2; no reliable D call. The CDR3 is 13 residues long. V lost 1 base and J 3 bases, leaving 6 bases between the germline ends. CDR3 region: CASSLDGYYGYTF. CDR3 coding DNA: TGTGCCAGCAGTTTAGACGGATACTATGGCTACACCTTC.

The V and J genes are TRBV27 and TRBJ1-5; 10 bases line up with TRBD1. The V gene end was trimmed by 6 bases and the J gene end by 5 bases; junction bases not matched to a gene: 7. The CDR3 contains 15 residues. Germline values: CDR1 MNHEY, CDR2 SMNVEV (reference sequence). Here the CDR3 reads CASRPWGQGHQPQHF. The CDR3 nucleotides read TGTGCCAGCAGACCCTGGGGACAGGGGCATCAGCCCCAGCATTTT.

The chain joins TRBV2 to TRBJ2-3, with D tentatively TRBD2 (6 bases). This CDR3 contains 12 residues. The V end lost 0 bases, the J end lost 14 bases, and 12 bases lay between the germline ends. Germline CDR1 SNHLY, CDR2 FYNNEI. The CDR3 loop reads CASSEAGLHPYF. DNA of the CDR3: TGTGCCAGCAGTGAAGCGGGACTCCACCCGTATTTT. Looking up the rest from reference TRBV2 and TRBJ2-3 gives the full variable domain: EPEVTQTPSHQVTQMGQEVILRCVPISNHLYFYWYRQILGQKVEFLVSFYNNEISEKSEIFDDQFSVERPDGSNFTLKIRSTKLEDSAMYFCASSEAGLHPYFGPGTRLTVL.

This chain links TRBV18 with TRBJ2-7; perhaps TRBD2 as D (6 bases). The CDR3 has 17 residues. Per germline, CDR1 KGHSH and CDR2 LQKENI. The V end was cut by 1 base, the J end by 0 bases, with 16 bases between. The CDR3 DNA reads TGTGCCAGCTCACCACTCAGGGCTGGGACTCTCTCCTACGAGCAGTACTTC. Translation: CASSPLRAGTLSYEQYF. Full variable domain (outside the CDR3, taken from reference TRBV18 and TRBJ2-7): NAGVMQNPRHLVRRRGQEARLRCSPMKGHSHVYWYRQLPEEGLKFMVYLQKENIIDESGMPKERFSAEFPKEGPSILRIQQVVRGDSAAYFCASSPLRAGTLSYEQYFGPGTRLTVT.

V is TRBV5-1 and J is TRBJ2-3; 10 nucleotides line up with TRBD2. The CDR3 is made up of 15 amino acids. CDR1 and CDR2 from the germline V gene are SGHRS and YFSETQ. Trimming at V came to 4 bases and at J to 4 bases, leaving 6 bases not matched to a gene. CDR3 loop: CASSRSGGAPDTQYF. The CDR3 nucleotides read TGCGCCAGCAGCCGGAGCGGGGGGGCCCCAGATACGCAGTATTTT. The full variable domain, in which reference TRBV5-1 and TRBJ2-3 provide the parts outside the CDR3, is KAGVTQTPRYLIKTRGQQVTLSCSPISGHRSVSWYQQTPGQGLQFLFEYFSETQRNKGNFPGRFSGRQFSNSRSEMNVSTLELGDSALYLCASSRSGGAPDTQYFGPGTRLTVL.

The chain couples TRBV11-2 to TRBJ1-1; D ambiguous. The CDR3 is 14 residues long. Germline V gene lookup returns CDR1 SGHAT and CDR2 FQNNGV. V shed 3 bases and J shed 1 base, with 9 bases lying between them. This CDR3 reads CASSLGISNTEAFF. In DNA, the CDR3 is TGTGCCAGCAGCTTGGGCATCTCGAACACTGAAGCTTTCTTT.

A few counts support this clone. The V gene is TRBV27, the J gene TRBJ2-2; no firm D call. This CDR3 has 12 residues. Germline CDR1 MNHEY, CDR2 SMNVEV (reference sequence). The V gene lost 8 bases and the J gene lost 5 bases, with 9 bases spanning the gap. CDR3 sequence (DNA): TGTGCCAGCGGAGTCAGGACCGGGGAGCTGTTTTTT. It yields the protein CASGVRTGELFF.

The J gene is TRBJ2-1, the V gene TRBV5-4, with 14 bases lining up with TRBD2. CDR3 size: 18 residues. The germline V gene encodes CDR1 SGHNT and CDR2 YYREEE (reference sequence). Losses at the gene ends were 4 bases for V and 2 bases for J; bases not matched to a gene: 8. The CDR3, as DNA: TGTGCCAGCAGCGCCGGGACTAGCGGGAGAACGACCTACAATGAGCAGTTCTTC. Its translation: CASSAGTSGRTTYNEQFF.

The chain is built from TRBV18 and TRBJ2-7; TRBD1 aligns across 7 bases. Germline values: CDR1 KGHSH, CDR2 LQKENI. CDR3 size: 13 residues. Trimming took 3 bases from V and 2 from J; bases not matched to a gene: 1. CDR3 loop: CASSPRGTYEQYF. DNA of the CDR3: TGTGCCAGCTCACCCAGGGGGACCTACGAGCAGTACTTC.

The V gene is TRBV19, the J gene TRBJ1-2, with 7 bases that match TRBD1. Trimming at V came to 5 bases and at J to 2 bases, leaving 2 bases not matched to a gene. CDR3 length: 13 amino acids. CDR1 and CDR2 from the germline V gene are LNHDA and SQIVND (reference sequence). Here the CDR3 reads CASSVQGNYGYTF. CDR3 sequence (DNA): TGTGCCAGTAGTGTACAGGGGAACTATGGCTACACCTTC. The entire variable domain, with the rest obtained from reference TRBV19 and TRBJ1-2, is as follows: DGGITQSPKYLFRKEGQNVTLSCEQNLNHDAMYWYRQDPGQGLRLIYYSQIVNDFQKGDIAEGYSVSREKKESFPLTVTSAQKNPTAFYLCASSVQGNYGYTFGSGTRLTVV.

The chain has TRBV7-9 and TRBJ2-1; 9 bases agree with TRBD2. Germline CDR1 is SEHNR and CDR2 is FQNEAQ (reference sequence). The ends lost 5 bases at V and 3 bases at J; junction bases unmatched: 11. This CDR3 is 17 amino acids long. CDR3 protein: CASSPGASGVNYNEQFF. In nucleotides, the CDR3 is TGTGCCAGCAGCCCCGGAGCTAGCGGGGTAAACTACAATGAGCAGTTCTTC.

This clone was observed a handful of times. The genes are TRBV10-1 and TRBJ1-1; 9 nucleotides align to TRBD1. The V and J ends lost 5 bases and 6 bases, in that order; junction bases with no gene match: 1. This CDR3 has 12 amino acids. The germline V gene has CDR1 WNHNN and CDR2 SYGVQD (reference sequence). The chain's CDR3 is CASSRDRAEAFF. In DNA form, the CDR3 reads TGCGCCAGCAGTCGGGACAGGGCTGAAGCTTTCTTT.

This clone was seen once. J is TRBJ2-7 and V is TRBV7-3; D is possibly TRBD2 (5 bases). Per germline, CDR1 SGHTA and CDR2 FQGTGA. This CDR3 is 14 amino acids long. V was shortened by 1 base and J by 6 bases, with 13 bases between the two germline ends. CDR3 residues: CASSLIGGGGEQYF. CDR3 DNA sequence: TGTGCCAGCAGCTTAATAGGAGGTGGAGGCGAGCAGTACTTC. Full variable domain (missing parts from reference TRBV7-3 and TRBJ2-7): GAGVSQTPSNKVTEKGKYVELRCDPISGHTALYWYRQSLGQGPEFLIYFQGTGAADDSGLPNDRFFAVRPEGSVSTLKIQRTERGDSAVYLCASSLIGGGGEQYFGPGTRLTVT.

This rearrangement joins TRBV12-3 or TRBV12-4 to TRBJ2-7; D is possibly TRBD2 (5 bases). CDR3 length: 12 amino acids. Between the trimmed V and J ends, which lost 8 bases and 1 base, there was a span of 9 bases. Here the CDR3 DNA reads TGTGCCAGCGGGAGTCGGTCCTACGAGCAGTACTTC. It encodes CASGSRSYEQYF.

This clone was picked up a small number of times. V gene TRBV6-5 combines with J gene TRBJ1-1; D gene uncertain. V was pared by 2 bases and J by 0 bases, with 7 bases between. The CDR3 covers 14 residues. Germline values: CDR1 MNHEY, CDR2 SVGAGI. In DNA form, the CDR3 reads TGTGCCAGCAGTTACGATCCCTTGAACACTGAAGCTTTCTTT. As protein: CASSYDPLNTEAFF.

The chain combines TRBV3-1 (or the pseudogene TRBV3-2) with TRBJ2-1; no definite D call. Germline V lookup: CDR1 LGHDT, CDR2 YNNKEL (reference sequence). The CDR3 length is 14 residues. Trimming removed 1 base at V and 5 bases at J, with 9 bases between. For the CDR3, the DNA is TGTGCCAGCAGCCAAGGCTGGCAGAACAATGAGCAGTTCTTC. Translation: CASSQGWQNNEQFF.

The gene calls are TRBV5-1 and TRBJ2-6; D gene ambiguous. The CDR3 is 14 amino acids. The germline CDR1 and CDR2 sequences are SGHRS and YFSETQ. V was shortened by 4 bases and J by 4 bases, with 9 bases between the two germline ends. CDR3 sequence: CASSPIGGANVLTF. CDR3 DNA: TGCGCCAGCAGCCCGATTGGCGGGGCCAACGTCCTGACTTTC. Combining the CDR3 with reference TRBV5-1 and TRBJ2-6 gives the whole variable domain KAGVTQTPRYLIKTRGQQVTLSCSPISGHRSVSWYQQTPGQGLQFLFEYFSETQRNKGNFPGRFSGRQFSNSRSEMNVSTLELGDSALYLCASSPIGGANVLTFGAGSRLTVL.

The chain recombines TRBV7-8 with TRBJ1-6, with unresolved D. This CDR3 contains 13 residues. Germline V gives CDR1 SGHVS, CDR2 FQNEAQ. V dropped 1 base and J dropped 7 bases, with 5 bases sitting between them. The CDR3 is CASSLGGNSPLHF. DNA for the CDR3: TGTGCCAGCAGCTTAGGAGGCAATTCACCCCTCCACTTT. Full variable domain (missing parts from reference TRBV7-8 and TRBJ1-6): GAGVSQSPRYKVAKRGQDVALRCDPISGHVSLFWYQQALGQGPEFLTYFQNEAQLDKSGLPSDRFFAERPEGSVSTLKIQRTQQEDSAVYLCASSLGGNSPLHFGNGTRLTVT.

The chain combines TRBV7-7 with TRBJ2-7; unclear D gene. Germline values: CDR1 SSHAT, CDR2 FNYEAQ (reference sequence). V lost 1 base to trimming and J lost 4 bases, with 11 bases between them. This CDR3 spans 14 amino acids. CDR3 in amino acids: CASSLGSPPYEQYF. The CDR3, as DNA: TGTGCCAGCAGCTTAGGGAGCCCACCATACGAGCAGTACTTC.

The chain carries TRBV6-5 and TRBJ1-2; D perhaps matches TRBD1 (5 bases). The length of the CDR3 is 14 residues. CDR1 and CDR2 (germline): MNHEY, SVGAGI. Trimming took off 5 bases at V and 4 bases at J, with 14 bases between the two ends. CDR3 sequence (DNA): TGTGCCAGCAGTCTCGCAGGGTCCCGCTATGGCTACACCTTC. As protein: CASSLAGSRYGYTF.

Only one count was recorded for this clone. The chain is built from TRBV19 and TRBJ1-3; the D gene is possibly TRBD1 (5 bases). Germline V lookup: CDR1 LNHDA, CDR2 SQIVND (reference sequence). This CDR3 spans 14 amino acids. V lost 5 bases, J lost 1 base, and 9 bases lay in between. The CDR3 loop is CASSVTGSGNTIYF. In nucleotides, the CDR3 is TGTGCCAGTAGTGTCACAGGATCTGGAAACACCATATATTTT.

V gene TRBV5-1 combines with J gene TRBJ2-5, with D perhaps TRBD2 (5 bases). V was pared by 2 bases and J by 5 bases, with 7 bases between. The CDR3 extends over 12 amino acids. Germline V CDR1 and CDR2: SGHRS, YFSETQ. CDR3 sequence (DNA): TGCGCCAGCAGCTTATTAGCGGAGACCCAGTACTTC. It codes for CASSLLAETQYF.

This chain connects TRBV5-1 to TRBJ1-1; the match to TRBD1 covers 10 bases. Germline loops: CDR1 SGHRS, CDR2 YFSETQ. The CDR3 is 16 amino acids. V lost 4 bases and J lost 1; bases outside the gene matches: 7. This CDR3 is CASSQGQGIGNTEAFF. The CDR3 coding sequence is TGCGCCAGCAGCCAGGGACAGGGGATCGGGAACACTGAAGCTTTCTTT. Based on the CDR3 plus reference TRBV5-1 and TRBJ1-1, the full variable domain is KAGVTQTPRYLIKTRGQQVTLSCSPISGHRSVSWYQQTPGQGLQFLFEYFSETQRNKGNFPGRFSGRQFSNSRSEMNVSTLELGDSALYLCASSQGQGIGNTEAFFGQGTRLTVV.

The J gene is TRBJ2-3, the V gene TRBV6-5, with a tentative D call TRBD2 (6 bases). CDR1 and CDR2 (germline): MNHEY, SVGAGI. Trimming took 6 bases from V and 2 from J, leaving 6 bases between them. The CDR3 extends over 12 amino acids. The CDR3 DNA reads TGTGCCAGCAGGGACTACACAGATACGCAGTATTTT. Translating gives CASRDYTDTQYF.

CDR3: CASSPGDLGLHGEQFF. CDR3 DNA sequence: TGTGCCAGCTCACCGGGGGACCTCGGGCTACATGGTGAGCAGTTCTTC. The V gene is TRBV18, the J gene TRBJ2-1, with D perhaps given as TRBD1 or TRBD2 (5 bases each). Germline CDR1 KGHSH, CDR2 LQKENI. V was trimmed by 3 bases and J by 9 bases, leaving 21 bases between them. CDR3 size: 16 residues.